These 4 T cell receptor beta chains share one sample of origin, sequenced in a study of T cell repertoires in cytomegalovirus infection. Which antigens these TCRs recognize remains unknown. MiXCR, run by TCRdb on the reads, gives a single entry per CDR3 protein. The sample has roughly 49,000 distinct CDR3 sequences, 20% seen once. Sequenced material: PBMCs, sequenced either directly or after in vitro stimulation (not recorded which). The receptors come from a human donor in good health (CMV status not recorded). Some clones in this sample may be carry-over from other donors' samples.

This clonotype occurred many times. The V call is TRBV7-2, the J call TRBJ2-7, with a possible D match to TRBD2 (5 bases). CDR1 is SGHTA and CDR2 is FQGNSA in the germline V gene. The V end was cut by 3 bases, the J end by 3 bases, with 6 bases between. The length of the CDR3 is 12 residues. CDR3 sequence: CASSFSGYEQYF. The CDR3 region has the DNA TGTGCCAGCAGCTTCAGCGGCTACGAGCAGTACTTC. Filled out from reference TRBV7-2 and TRBJ2-7, the complete variable domain reads GAGVSQSPSNKVTEKGKDVELRCDPISGHTALYWYRQSLGQGLEFLIYFQGNSAPDKSGLPSDRFSAERTGGSVSTLTIQRTQQEDSAVYLCASSFSGYEQYFGPGTRLTVT.

V gene TRBV28 combines with J gene TRBJ1-5; TRBD1 agrees at 9 bases. With 5 bases clipped from V and 5 bases from J, the junction kept 7 bases outside the gene matches. CDR1 and CDR2 from the germline V gene are MDHEN and SYDVKM. The CDR3 consists of 15 residues. This CDR3 reads CASSPGQGLDQPQHF. DNA of the CDR3: TGTGCCAGCAGTCCAGGACAGGGGCTAGATCAGCCCCAGCATTTT.

The CDR3 loop reads CASFGRASYNEQFF. The CDR3 coding sequence is TGTGCCAGCTTCGGCAGGGCCTCCTACAATGAGCAGTTCTTC. V gene TRBV2 combines with J gene TRBJ2-1; the D gene is possibly TRBD1 (5 bases). The V end lost 8 bases, the J end lost 0 bases, and 11 bases lay between the germline ends. From germline, CDR1 is SNHLY and CDR2 FYNNEI. The CDR3 consists of 14 residues.

This clonotype qualifies as medium-sized (0.01 to 0.1%). The chain recombines TRBV27 with TRBJ2-5; D is undetermined. The germline V and J ends were trimmed by 2 bases and 0 bases, with 4 bases remaining between them. The CDR3 consists of 13 residues. Germline CDR1 is MNHEY and CDR2 is SMNVEV (reference sequence). Here the CDR3 reads CASSLEYQETQYF. The CDR3 DNA sequence: TGTGCCAGCAGTTTAGAGTACCAAGAGACCCAGTACTTC.